This entry describes one T cell receptor beta chain. This clonotype comes out as medium-sized (0.01 to 0.1%) from its frequency, since no count is listed. What antigen it recognizes has not been identified. These reads were obtained on an Illumina HiSeq 2500. For construction of sequencing libraries, the recombined TCRbeta locus was amplified according to a previously published PCR protocol. The published analysis was carried out like this. Reads whose average quality score was below 30 were removed, and the reads that remained were processed with IMSEQ. Clonotypes were defined by Vbeta gene, Jbeta gene and CDR3 amino acid sequence. Repertoire overlap between populations was quantified with the Morisita-Horn index computed on the top 100 expanded clones. Renyi diversity profiles calculated on the top 100 expanded clones were used to evaluate clonal diversity. The reads, reprocessed by TCRdb, yield one row per CDR3 protein sequence and no DNA. The V and J calls, along with clone size, are taken from TCRdb and not from the paper's own processing. The table held for this sample gives some 1,000 distinct CDR3 sequences. In total, the top ten clones hold under 35% of the sample.

Before TCRbeta sequencing, fluorescence-activated cell sorting was used to enrich five KLR/GPR56-defined CD4+ populations. To test a linear memory differentiation pathway, TCRbeta repertoires were sequenced from five CD4+ T-cell subsets defined by expression of KLRB1, KLRG1, GPR56 and KLRF1. TCR-sequenced cells came from peripheral blood of healthy control individuals, reported as five donors in the TCRbeta analysis figure. The researchers collected heparinized peripheral blood and processed every sample within one hour of retrieval. Blood was diluted 1:2 in PBS, and peripheral blood mononuclear cells were then isolated from the diluted blood at room temperature by Biocoll density gradient centrifugation. Before flow sorting, freshly isolated PBMCs underwent magnetic sorting with anti-CD4 MicroBeads to enrich CD4+ T cells. A BD FACSAria II was used to sort CD4+ T cells enriched from PBMCs of healthy donors according to marker expression. Surface staining used anti-KLRB1 clone 191B8, anti-KLRF1 clone 4A4.D10 and anti-KLRG1 clone REA261 antibodies from Miltenyi Biotec.

Taken from cysteine to phenylalanine, the CDR3 has 13 residues. No coding sequence is recorded. As encoded in the germline V gene, CDR1 is MNHNS while CDR2 is SASEGT. This specimen comes from a study of GPR56 and killer-like receptors on CD4 memory cells (dated by TCRdb to between 2018 and 2021). Background for the entire study: It was proposed in the study that human CD4+ memory T-cell differentiation and cytokine production potential are marked by progressive acquisition of KLRB1, KLRG1, GPR56 and then KLRF1. The study described its healthy blood donors as age-matched to the liver disease patients, who had a median age of about 70 years.

The investigation overall reported the following: TCR repertoire overlap was especially strong between late populations 4 and 5, and population 3 also partly overlapped. Clones dominating late populations 4 and 5 were also found in early populations 1 and 2, which the authors took as evidence for linear differentiation. Diversity and similarity analyses were restricted to the 100 most expanded clones per population rather than full repertoires. Clonal frequency was low in the marker-negative population and increased progressively along the proposed pathway, with TCRbeta diversity decreasing accordingly.

Sequencing input: memory CD4+ T cells from blood. The rearranged segments are TRBV6-1 and TRBJ1-6; TCRdb outputs TRBD1, but without DNA this stays unchecked. This receptor was taken from a human donor in good health. CDR3 protein: CASLRGNNSPLHF.